These 25 T cell receptor beta chains originate from one sample sequenced in a study of early T cells in non-severe SARS-CoV-2 infection. TCRdb called the 5' RACE reads again in MiXCR, with one record for every CDR3 protein. The data contain more than 90,000 distinct CDR3 sequences, roughly 13% of them seen just once; the ten biggest clones take up 2% to 2.5%. Sample: whole blood. The receptor set was obtained from an adult who was a healthcare worker with PCR-confirmed SARS-CoV-2 infection or an uninfected control (not recorded which).

This clonotype was observed at least ten times. CDR3 in amino acids: CASSYIQGLNTEAFF. CDR3 in DNA: TGTGCCAGCAGTTACATCCAGGGTCTGAACACTGAAGCTTTCTTT. The chain has TRBV6-2 or TRBV6-3 and TRBJ1-1; the D gene is possibly TRBD1 (5 bases). CDR3 length: 15 residues. CDR1 is MNHEY, CDR2 SVGEGT, per germline. Trimming took 2 bases from V and 0 from J, leaving 10 bases between them.

The rearrangement joins TRBV12-3 or TRBV12-4 to TRBJ2-5; the D gene is possibly TRBD2 (6 bases). V was shortened by 9 bases and J by 1 base, with 21 bases between the two germline ends. This CDR3 has 16 residues. For the CDR3, the DNA is TGTGCCAGTTGCGGGGAGCCACCTCCATCCCAAGAGACCCAGTACTTC. Its translation: CASCGEPPPSQETQYF.

This clonotype was counted many times. This chain joins TRBV6-6 and TRBJ1-2; 11 bases agree with TRBD1. The J segment lost 8 bases and the V segment lost 6 bases, leaving 11 bases of the junction unmatched. CDR3 size: 15 residues. Germline V gives CDR1 MNHNY, CDR2 SVGAGI (reference sequence). CDR3 bases: TGTGCCAGCAGAAGGACAGGGGGCGAGAAGCTAGGCTACACCTTC. Its protein product is CASRRTGGEKLGYTF.

This clonotype was counted many times. The J gene is TRBJ2-7, the V gene TRBV18; possibly TRBD2 for D (6 bases). Trimming cost V 2 bases and J 2 bases, with 16 bases left between them. The CDR3 has 16 amino acids. Germline V gene lookup returns CDR1 KGHSH and CDR2 LQKENI. CDR3 loop: CASSPGVQGGPYEQYF. CDR3 bases: TGTGCCAGCTCACCAGGGGTTCAGGGAGGACCCTACGAGCAGTACTTC.

This clonotype was found a few times. The chain recombines TRBV20-1 with TRBJ1-1; TRBD1 agrees at 8 bases. J gave up 6 bases and V 5 bases, and 11 bases lay outside the gene matches. There are 14 residues in the CDR3. Germline values: CDR1 DFQATT, CDR2 SNEGSKA (reference sequence). This CDR3 reads CSARQGTRVAEAFF. The CDR3 DNA sequence: TGCAGTGCTCGACAGGGGACCCGTGTCGCTGAAGCTTTCTTT.

The V call is TRBV29-1, the J call TRBJ1-1; 8 nucleotides agree with TRBD1. V trimming: 7 bases; J trimming: 4 bases; junction bases outside the gene matches: 5. CDR3 length equals 12 residues. Germline-derived CDR1 and CDR2 are SQVTM and ANQGSEA. The CDR3 sequence is CSAGQGSTEAFF. In DNA, the CDR3 is TGCAGCGCCGGACAGGGAAGCACTGAAGCTTTCTTT.

The CDR3 region is CGAGWGEAFF. CDR3 in DNA: TGCGGAGCCGGATGGGGCGAAGCTTTCTTT. The rearrangement uses TRBV20-1 and TRBJ1-1; D may be TRBD1 (5 bases). The CDR3 is 10 residues long. CDR1 is DFQATT and CDR2 is SNEGSKA in the germline V gene (reference sequence).

This clonotype came up a few times. This chain uses TRBV6-6 with TRBJ2-7, with D perhaps matching TRBD2 (6 bases). Between the trimmed V and J ends, which lost 7 bases and 3 bases, there was a span of 16 bases. CDR3 size: 14 residues. CDR1 is MNHNY, CDR2 SVGAGI, per germline (reference sequence). The CDR3 protein is CASTSRDSFYEQYF. CDR3 nucleotide sequence: TGTGCCAGCACGTCCCGGGACTCCTTCTACGAGCAGTACTTC.

This clonotype was seen many times. The chain recombines TRBV5-1 with TRBJ2-5, with D hard to call. With 1 base removed from V and 4 bases from J, the gap between germline ends came to 11 bases. CDR1 is SGHRS and CDR2 is YFSETQ in the germline V gene. The CDR3 has 14 residues. The CDR3 loop reads CASSLLISGETQYF. Written as DNA, the CDR3 is TGCGCCAGCAGCTTGTTGATATCGGGAGAGACCCAGTACTTC.

The chain links TRBV28 to TRBJ1-3; D is unresolved. The CDR3 has 14 residues. The V end lost 6 bases, the J end lost 0 bases, and 9 bases lay between the germline ends. Germline CDR1 reads MDHEN; CDR2 reads SYDVKM. The CDR3 sequence: CASSILGSGNTIYF. CDR3 in DNA: TGTGCCAGCAGCATTTTAGGCTCTGGAAACACCATATATTTT.

The chain joins TRBV2 to TRBJ2-1, with D unclear. Trimming stripped 3 bases from V and 5 bases from J, with 2 bases between. CDR3 length: 11 amino acids. CDR1 and CDR2 from the germline V gene are SNHLY and FYNNEI. Here the CDR3 DNA reads TGTGCCAGCAGTGAGAACAATGAGCAGTTCTTC. It translates to CASSENNEQFF.

This clonotype was seen ten or more times. The chain joins TRBV6-5 to TRBJ2-5, with a possible D match to TRBD1 (6 bases). CDR3 size: 16 residues. V was trimmed by 2 bases and J by 1 base, leaving 14 bases between them. Germline V CDR1 and CDR2: MNHEY, SVGAGI. The CDR3 region is CASSYLTRGSQETQYF. Written as DNA, the CDR3 is TGTGCCAGCAGTTACCTGACGAGGGGGTCCCAAGAGACCCAGTACTTC.

This clonotype occurred many times. As DNA, the CDR3 is TGTGCCAGCAGTGTTGGGACAGGGGGTGCTGGGGCCAACGTCCTGACTTTC. Protein: CASSVGTGGAGANVLTF. This chain joins TRBV6-1 and TRBJ2-6; 11 bases line up with TRBD1. The CDR3 loop spans 17 amino acids. Per the germline V gene, CDR1 is MNHNS and CDR2 is SASEGT. With V trimmed by 4 bases and J by 2 bases, 4 bases remained unmatched.

The rearrangement uses TRBV20-1 and TRBJ2-1; the match to TRBD1 covers 7 bases. CDR3 length equals 14 residues. J was trimmed by 1 base and V by 4 bases; bases with no gene match: 4. Germline V CDR1 and CDR2: DFQATT, SNEGSKA (reference sequence). The CDR3 here is CSATTGPSYNEQFF. As DNA, the CDR3 is TGCAGTGCTACGACAGGGCCATCCTACAATGAGCAGTTCTTC.

This clonotype was counted ten times or more. The chain links TRBV7-9 to TRBJ1-1; D gene ambiguous. The CDR3 length is 13 residues. V dropped 0 bases and J dropped 10 bases, with 12 bases sitting between them. Germline V gene sequence: CDR1 SEHNR, CDR2 FQNEAQ (reference sequence). In nucleotides, the CDR3 is TGTGCCAGCAGCTTAGCTGCCGGGATGAGAGCTTTCTTT. It codes for CASSLAAGMRAFF.

This clonotype was found many times. The chain couples TRBV6-5 to TRBJ1-1, with 10 bases lining up with TRBD1. CDR1 is MNHEY and CDR2 is SVGAGI in the germline V gene. The length of the CDR3 is 14 residues. V shed 2 bases and J 6 bases; nucleotides not matched to a gene: 3. The CDR3: CASSYTGQGAEAFF. In DNA, the CDR3 is TGTGCCAGCAGTTACACTGGACAGGGGGCTGAAGCTTTCTTT.

This clonotype has a count of ten or more. The chain links TRBV5-4 to TRBJ2-3; 7 nucleotides line up with TRBD1. The CDR3 sequence is 13 residues long. Germline V gene lookup returns CDR1 SGHNT and CDR2 YYREEE (reference sequence). Germline trimming cut 3 bases from V and 4 bases from J; bases unmatched to any gene: 2. The CDR3 here is CASSSGQSDTQYF. The CDR3 region has the DNA TGTGCCAGCAGCTCGGGACAGTCAGATACGCAGTATTTT.

This clonotype was seen at least ten times. This chain links TRBV23-1 with TRBJ2-5, with unresolved D. TRBV23-1 is given ORF status, its function remaining uncertain. The ends were cut back, 7 bases at V and 7 bases at J, with 4 bases in the middle. The CDR3 has 9 amino acids. As DNA, the CDR3 is TGCGCCAGCATGGGGACCCAGTACTTC. This gives the protein CASMGTQYF.

Many counts were recorded for this clonotype. This chain joins TRBV6-2 or TRBV6-3 and TRBJ2-2; D remains unclear. V was cut by 8 bases and J by 2 bases, with 6 bases left in between. The germline V gene has CDR1 MNHEY and CDR2 SVGEGT. The CDR3 is 12 amino acids. The CDR3 coding sequence is TGTGCCAGCCGATATAACACCGGGGAGCTGTTTTTT. Residues: CASRYNTGELFF.

The chain joins TRBV28 to TRBJ1-1; possible D gene TRBD1, 5 bases. The V and J ends lost 9 bases and 2 bases respectively, with 13 bases between them. The CDR3 totals 13 residues. The germline V gene has CDR1 MDHEN and CDR2 SYDVKM. CDR3 amino acids: CASGQGPNTEAFF. CDR3 in DNA: TGTGCCAGTGGGCAGGGACCCAACACTGAAGCTTTCTTT. Variable domain in full (rest from reference TRBV28 and TRBJ1-1): DVKVTQSSRYLVKRTGEKVFLECVQDMDHENMFWYRQDPGLGLRLIYFSYDVKMKEKGDIPEGYSVSREKKERFSLILESASTNQTSMYLCASGQGPNTEAFFGQGTRLTVV.

The rearrangement links TRBV7-2 to TRBJ2-5, with D possibly TRBD1 on 5 matching bases. The length of the CDR3 is 13 residues. V was clipped by 3 bases and J by 1 base, with 6 bases between them. The germline CDR1 and CDR2 sequences are SGHTA and FQGNSA. This CDR3 reads CASSFGAQETQYF. The CDR3 DNA follows: TGTGCCAGCAGCTTTGGGGCCCAAGAGACCCAGTACTTC.

This clonotype showed up many times. This sequence joins TRBV6-1 and TRBJ2-7, with D perhaps being TRBD1 or TRBD2 (5 bases each). Germline V gene sequence: CDR1 MNHNS, CDR2 SASEGT. Trimming cost V 3 bases and J 7 bases, with 19 bases left between them. This CDR3 spans 15 amino acids. The CDR3 is CASSEGRGRGGEQYF. In DNA form, the CDR3 reads TGTGCCAGCAGTGAGGGCCGGGGCCGAGGTGGGGAGCAGTACTTC.

This clonotype appeared many times. J is TRBJ2-3 and V is TRBV21-1; TRBD2, as called in the table, went unchecked against the DNA. TRBV21-1 is given as a pseudogene. The CDR3 covers 17 residues. The CDR3 loop reads CASSTLPAGGVPDTQYF. For the CDR3, the DNA is TGTGCCAGCAGCACCCTCCCCGCCGGGGGGGTCCCAGATACGCAGTATTTT.

The J gene is TRBJ2-7, the V gene TRBV29-1; 10 bases match TRBD1. The CDR3 totals 12 residues. Trimming at V came to 6 bases and at J to 5 bases, leaving 4 bases not matched to a gene. Germline V lookup: CDR1 SQVTM, CDR2 ANQGSEA. Here the CDR3 reads CSVRTGGDEQYF. DNA of the CDR3: TGCAGCGTGAGGACAGGGGGGGACGAGCAGTACTTC.

The chain has TRBV28 and TRBJ1-2; tentative D call: TRBD1 (6 bases). The CDR3 is 15 amino acids. Germline values: CDR1 MDHEN, CDR2 SYDVKM. V dropped 4 bases and J dropped 0 bases, with 12 bases sitting between them. Here the CDR3 DNA reads TGTGCCAGCAGTTCCGCCGGGACACCTAACTATGGCTACACCTTC. Residues: CASSSAGTPNYGYTF.